This entry concerns a single TCR beta chain. The antigen is unknown. The junction shows a germline mismatch at one end, possibly a read error. TCRdb's table, derived via immunoSEQ multiplex PCR, lists solely in-frame clones and lacks some. The table has approximately 75,000 clones, 90% to 95% seen once. This sample stems from a study of T cell clonotyping in hematopoietic cell transplantation. Study outcomes and limitations: Without cell sorting, CD4 versus CD8 contributions remain unresolved. Broader posttransplant TCR repertoire diversity was predicted by graft donor and pretransplant recipient Inverse Simpson Index values. At the given depth, recipient repertoires were over 95% de novo clonotypes.

This CDR3 comprises 13 residues. Germline V gives CDR1 SQVTM, CDR2 ANQGSEA. V is TRBV29-1 and J is TRBJ2-3; the match to TRBD2 covers 8 bases. The specimen sequenced was peripheral blood mononuclear cells. The clonotype originates from a man between 45 and 60 years old in good health. Some clones in this sample may be carry-over from other donors' samples. In DNA form, the CDR3 reads TGCAGCGGTGAACTAGCGGGCACAGATACGCAGTATTTT. This sequence encodes CSGELAGTDTQYF.